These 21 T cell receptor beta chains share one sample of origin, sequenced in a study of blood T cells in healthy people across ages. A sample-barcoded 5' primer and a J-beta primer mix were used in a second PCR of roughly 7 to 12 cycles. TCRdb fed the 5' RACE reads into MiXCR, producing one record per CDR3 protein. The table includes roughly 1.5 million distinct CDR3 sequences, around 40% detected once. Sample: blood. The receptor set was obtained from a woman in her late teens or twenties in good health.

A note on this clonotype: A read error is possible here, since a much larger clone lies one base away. CDR3 DNA sequence: TGCGCCAGCAGCTTGGATGGCGGGATTAACTATGGCTGCACCTTC. It is translated as CASSLDGGINYGCTF. This chain links TRBV5-1 with TRBJ1-2; D is uncertain. Germline V gene lookup returns CDR1 SGHRS and CDR2 YFSETQ. The CDR3 runs to 15 residues.

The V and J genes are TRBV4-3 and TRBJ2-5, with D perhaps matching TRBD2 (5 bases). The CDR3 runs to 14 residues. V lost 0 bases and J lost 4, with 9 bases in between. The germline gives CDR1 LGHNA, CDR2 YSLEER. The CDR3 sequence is CASSQEFGVETQYF. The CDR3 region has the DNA TGCGCCAGCAGCCAAGAATTCGGGGTAGAGACCCAGTACTTC.

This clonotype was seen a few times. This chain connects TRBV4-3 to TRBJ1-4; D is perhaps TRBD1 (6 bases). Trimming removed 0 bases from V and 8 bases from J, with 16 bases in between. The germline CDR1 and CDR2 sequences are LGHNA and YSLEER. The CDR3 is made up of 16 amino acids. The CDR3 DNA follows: TGCGCCAGCAGCCAAGATCGGAATGGGGGGCGAGAAAAACTGTTTTTT. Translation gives CASSQDRNGGREKLFF.

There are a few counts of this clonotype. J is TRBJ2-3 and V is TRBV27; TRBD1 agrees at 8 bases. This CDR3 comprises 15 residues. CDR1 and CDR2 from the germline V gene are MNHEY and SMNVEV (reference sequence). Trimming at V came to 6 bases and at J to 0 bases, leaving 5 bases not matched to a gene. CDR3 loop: CASRPRTGSTDTQYF. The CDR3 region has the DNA TGTGCCAGCAGGCCGAGGACAGGGAGCACAGATACGCAGTATTTT.

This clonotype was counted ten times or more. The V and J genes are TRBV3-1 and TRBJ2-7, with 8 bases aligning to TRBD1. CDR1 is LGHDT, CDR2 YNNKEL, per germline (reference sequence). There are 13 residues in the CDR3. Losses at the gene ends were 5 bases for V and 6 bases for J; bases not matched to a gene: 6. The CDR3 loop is CASSRGQGGEQYF. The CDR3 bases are TGTGCCAGCAGCAGAGGACAGGGAGGCGAGCAGTACTTC.

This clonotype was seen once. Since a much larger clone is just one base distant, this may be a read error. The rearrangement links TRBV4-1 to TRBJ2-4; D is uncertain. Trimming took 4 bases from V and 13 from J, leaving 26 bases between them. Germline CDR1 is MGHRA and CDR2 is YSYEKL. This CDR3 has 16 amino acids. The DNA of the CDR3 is TGCGCCAGCAGCCCAAATCAGCTAGAGGCTTACAATGAGCAGTACTTC. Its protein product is CASSPNQLEAYNEQYF.

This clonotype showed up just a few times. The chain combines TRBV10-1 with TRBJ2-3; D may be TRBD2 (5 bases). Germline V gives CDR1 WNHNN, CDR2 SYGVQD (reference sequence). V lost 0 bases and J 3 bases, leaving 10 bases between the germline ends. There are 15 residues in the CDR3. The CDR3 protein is CASSESRAGTDTQYF. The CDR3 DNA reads TGCGCCAGCAGTGAGTCGAGGGCTGGAACAGATACGCAGTATTTT.

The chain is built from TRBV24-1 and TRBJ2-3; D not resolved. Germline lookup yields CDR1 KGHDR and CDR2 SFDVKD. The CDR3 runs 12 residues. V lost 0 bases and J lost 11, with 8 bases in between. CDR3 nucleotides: TGTGCCACCAGTGATTTGAACAGTAAGCAGTATTTT. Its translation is CATSDLNSKQYF.

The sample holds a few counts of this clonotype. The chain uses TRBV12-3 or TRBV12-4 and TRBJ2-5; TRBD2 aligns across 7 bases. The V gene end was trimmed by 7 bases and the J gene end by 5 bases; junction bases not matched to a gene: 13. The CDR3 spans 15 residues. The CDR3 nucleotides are TGTGCCAGCAACTGGGGGGGGAGGAGCATTGAGACCCAGTACTTC. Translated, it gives CASNWGGRSIETQYF.

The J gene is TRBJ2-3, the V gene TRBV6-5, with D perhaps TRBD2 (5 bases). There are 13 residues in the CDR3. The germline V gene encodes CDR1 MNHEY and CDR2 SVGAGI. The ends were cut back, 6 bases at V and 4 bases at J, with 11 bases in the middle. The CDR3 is CASRSAGADTQYF. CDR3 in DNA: TGTGCCAGCAGGTCCGCCGGGGCAGATACGCAGTATTTT.

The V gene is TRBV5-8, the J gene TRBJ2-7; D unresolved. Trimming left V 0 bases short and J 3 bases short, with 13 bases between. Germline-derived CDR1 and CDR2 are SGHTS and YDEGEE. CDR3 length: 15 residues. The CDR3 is CASSLGEIYGYEQYF. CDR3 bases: TGTGCCAGCAGCTTGGGCGAGATTTATGGCTACGAGCAGTACTTC.

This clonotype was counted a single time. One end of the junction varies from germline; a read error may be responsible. CDR3 residues: CASNLSTYEQYF. As DNA, the CDR3 is TGCGCCAGCAACTTGAGCACCTACGAGCAGTACTTC. The rearrangement links TRBV5-1 to TRBJ2-7; no clear D. In germline, CDR1 is SGHRS, CDR2 YFSETQ. CDR3 length: 12 amino acids.

In nucleotides, the CDR3 is TGTGCCAGCAGGCCGACAGTCCCCTCCTACAATGAGCAGTACTTC. The encoded protein is CASRPTVPSYNEQYF. The chain joins TRBV6-2 or TRBV6-3 to TRBJ2-5; D possibly corresponds to TRBD1 (5 bases). Trimming removed 6 bases from V and 11 bases from J, with 25 bases in between. Germline values: CDR1 MNHEY, CDR2 SVGEGT. The CDR3 consists of 15 residues.

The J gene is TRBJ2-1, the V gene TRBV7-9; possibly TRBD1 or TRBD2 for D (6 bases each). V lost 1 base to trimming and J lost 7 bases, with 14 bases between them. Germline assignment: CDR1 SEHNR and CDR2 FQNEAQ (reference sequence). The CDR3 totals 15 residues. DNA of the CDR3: TGTGCCAGCAGCTTAGTGTCGGGGGCGATTAATGAGCAGTTCTTC. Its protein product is CASSLVSGAINEQFF.

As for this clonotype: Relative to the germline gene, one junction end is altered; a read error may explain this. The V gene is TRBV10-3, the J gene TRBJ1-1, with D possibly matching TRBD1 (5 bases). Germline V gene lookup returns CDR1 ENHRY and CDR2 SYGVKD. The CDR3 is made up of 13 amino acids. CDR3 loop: CASIGRGGTEAFF. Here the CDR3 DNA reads TGTGCCAGTATAGGACGGGGGGGGACTGAGGCTTTCTTT.

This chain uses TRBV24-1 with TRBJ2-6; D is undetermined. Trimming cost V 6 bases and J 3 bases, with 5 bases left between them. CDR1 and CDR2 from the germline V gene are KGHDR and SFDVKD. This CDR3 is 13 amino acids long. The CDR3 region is CATSSVGANVLTF. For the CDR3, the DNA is TGTGCCACCAGTTCAGTTGGGGCCAACGTCCTGACTTTC.

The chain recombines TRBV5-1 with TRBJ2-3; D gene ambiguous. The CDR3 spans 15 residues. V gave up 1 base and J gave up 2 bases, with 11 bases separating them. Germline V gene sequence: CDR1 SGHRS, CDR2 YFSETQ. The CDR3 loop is CASSLRGQHTDTQYF. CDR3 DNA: TGCGCCAGCAGCTTGCGTGGCCAGCACACAGATACGCAGTATTTT.

CDR3 in DNA: TGCAGTGCTAGAGATCCCGCGGGACAAGAGACCCAGTACTTC. Its protein is CSARDPAGQETQYF. V is TRBV20-1 and J is TRBJ2-5; D is perhaps TRBD2 (6 bases). The germline V gene has CDR1 DFQATT and CDR2 SNEGSKA (reference sequence). The CDR3 totals 14 residues. Between the trimmed V and J ends, which lost 0 bases and 2 bases, there was a span of 10 bases.

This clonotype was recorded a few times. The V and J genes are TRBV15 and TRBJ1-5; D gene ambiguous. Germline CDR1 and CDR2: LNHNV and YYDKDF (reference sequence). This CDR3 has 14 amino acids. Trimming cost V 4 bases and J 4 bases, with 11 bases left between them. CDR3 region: CATSTRQLNQPQHF. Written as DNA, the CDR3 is TGTGCCACCAGCACGCGTCAGCTAAATCAGCCCCAGCATTTT.

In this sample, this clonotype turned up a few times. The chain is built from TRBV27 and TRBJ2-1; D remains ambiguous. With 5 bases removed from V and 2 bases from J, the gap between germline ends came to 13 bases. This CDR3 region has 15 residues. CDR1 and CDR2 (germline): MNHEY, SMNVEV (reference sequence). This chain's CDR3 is CASSPNYGAYNEQFF. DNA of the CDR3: TGTGCCAGCAGTCCGAACTATGGCGCCTACAATGAGCAGTTCTTC.

The CDR3 nucleotides are TGTGCCACCAGTGACAGGGGGTATGAAAAACTGTTTTTT. It yields the protein CATSDRGYEKLFF. This chain connects TRBV24-1 to TRBJ1-4; 7 bases agree with TRBD1. The V and J ends lost 4 bases and 6 bases, in that order; junction bases with no gene match: 1. CDR3 length: 13 amino acids. Germline V gene data show CDR1 as KGHDR and CDR2 as SFDVKD.